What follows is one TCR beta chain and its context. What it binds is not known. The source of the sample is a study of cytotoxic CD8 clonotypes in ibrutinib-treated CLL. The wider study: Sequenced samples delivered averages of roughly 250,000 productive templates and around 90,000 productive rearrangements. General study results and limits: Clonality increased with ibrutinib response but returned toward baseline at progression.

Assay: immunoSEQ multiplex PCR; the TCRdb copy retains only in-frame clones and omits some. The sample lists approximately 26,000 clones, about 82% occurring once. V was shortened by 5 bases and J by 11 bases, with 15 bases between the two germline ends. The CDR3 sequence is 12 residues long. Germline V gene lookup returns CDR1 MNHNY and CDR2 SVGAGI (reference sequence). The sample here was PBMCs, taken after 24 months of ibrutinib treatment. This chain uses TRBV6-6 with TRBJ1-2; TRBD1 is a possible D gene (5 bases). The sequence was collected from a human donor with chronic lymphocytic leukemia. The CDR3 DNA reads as TGTGCCAGCAGTCCAGGGAGGGAGGGATACACCTTC. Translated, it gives CASSPGREGYTF.